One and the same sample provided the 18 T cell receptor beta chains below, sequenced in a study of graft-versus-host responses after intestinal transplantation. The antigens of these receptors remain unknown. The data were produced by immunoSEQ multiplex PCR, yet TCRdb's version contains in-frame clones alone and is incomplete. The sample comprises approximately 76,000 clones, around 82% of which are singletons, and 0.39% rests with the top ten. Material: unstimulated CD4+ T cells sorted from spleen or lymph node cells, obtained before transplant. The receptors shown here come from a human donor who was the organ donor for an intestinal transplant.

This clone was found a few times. In nucleotides, the CDR3 is TGTGCCAGCCTTGGGACAGCTAATGAAAAACTGTTTTTT. This translates into CASLGTANEKLFF. This chain links TRBV19 with TRBJ1-4; TRBD1 aligns across 7 bases. The trim removed 9 bases at V and 3 bases at J, leaving 4 bases unmatched. The germline V gene encodes CDR1 LNHDA and CDR2 SQIVND (reference sequence). The length of the CDR3 is 13 residues.

CDR3 loop: CAGSGQVRSPLHF. CDR3 bases: TGTGCCGGGTCAGGGCAGGTTCGCTCACCCCTCCACTTT. This sequence joins TRBV6-5 and TRBJ1-6; TRBD1 might be the D (5 bases). CDR1 and CDR2 (germline): MNHEY, SVGAGI. Trimming removed 11 bases at V and 10 bases at J, with 18 bases between. The CDR3 covers 13 residues.

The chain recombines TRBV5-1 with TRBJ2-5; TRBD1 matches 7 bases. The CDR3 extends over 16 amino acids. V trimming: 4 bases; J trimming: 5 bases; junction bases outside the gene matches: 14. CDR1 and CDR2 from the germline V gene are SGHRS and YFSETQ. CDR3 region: CASSATGQLYRETQYF. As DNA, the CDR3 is TGCGCCAGCAGCGCGACGGGACAGTTGTACCGGGAGACCCAGTACTTC.

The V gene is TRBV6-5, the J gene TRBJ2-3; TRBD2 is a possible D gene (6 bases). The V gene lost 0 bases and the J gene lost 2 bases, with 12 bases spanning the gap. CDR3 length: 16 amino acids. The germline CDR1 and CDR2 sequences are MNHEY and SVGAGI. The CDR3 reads CASSYSGGPHTDTQYF. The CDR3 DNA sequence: TGTGCCAGCAGTTACTCGGGAGGCCCCCACACAGATACGCAGTATTTT.

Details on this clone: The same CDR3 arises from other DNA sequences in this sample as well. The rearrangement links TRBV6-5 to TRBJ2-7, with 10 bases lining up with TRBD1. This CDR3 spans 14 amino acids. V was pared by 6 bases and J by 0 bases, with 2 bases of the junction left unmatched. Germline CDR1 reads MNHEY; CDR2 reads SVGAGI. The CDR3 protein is CASRGQGSSYEQYV. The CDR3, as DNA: TGTGCCAGCAGGGGACAGGGGAGCTCCTACGAGCAGTACGTC.

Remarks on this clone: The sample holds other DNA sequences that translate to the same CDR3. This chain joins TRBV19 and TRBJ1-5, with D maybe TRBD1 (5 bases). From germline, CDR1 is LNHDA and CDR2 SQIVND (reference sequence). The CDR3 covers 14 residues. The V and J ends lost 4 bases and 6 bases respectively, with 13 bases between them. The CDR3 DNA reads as TGTGCCAGTAGTACCGGGACGGGGGGTCAGCCCCAGCATTTT. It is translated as CASSTGTGGQPQHF. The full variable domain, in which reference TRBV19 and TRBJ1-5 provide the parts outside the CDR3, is DGGITQSPKYLFRKEGQNVTLSCEQNLNHDAMYWYRQDPGQGLRLIYYSQIVNDFQKGDIAEGYSVSREKKESFPLTVTSAQKNPTAFYLCASSTGTGGQPQHFGDGTRLSIL.

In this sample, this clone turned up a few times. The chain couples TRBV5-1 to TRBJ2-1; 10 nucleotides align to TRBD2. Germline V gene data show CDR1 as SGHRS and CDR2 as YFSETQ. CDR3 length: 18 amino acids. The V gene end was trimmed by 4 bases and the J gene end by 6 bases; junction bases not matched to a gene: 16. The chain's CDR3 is CASSKGSGGADGTNEQFF. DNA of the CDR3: TGCGCCAGCAGCAAAGGGAGCGGGGGGGCCGATGGGACCAATGAGCAGTTCTTC.

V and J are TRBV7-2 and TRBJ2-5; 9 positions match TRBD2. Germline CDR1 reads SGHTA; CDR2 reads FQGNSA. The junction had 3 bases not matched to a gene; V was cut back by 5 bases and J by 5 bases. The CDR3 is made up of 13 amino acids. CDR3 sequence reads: CASSQSGGETQYF. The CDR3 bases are TGTGCCAGCAGCCAGAGCGGGGGGGAGACCCAGTACTTC.

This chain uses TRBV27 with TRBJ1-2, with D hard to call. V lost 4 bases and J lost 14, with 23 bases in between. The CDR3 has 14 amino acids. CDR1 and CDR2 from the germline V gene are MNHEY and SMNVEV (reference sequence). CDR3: CASSSPGLPNDKTF. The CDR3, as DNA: TGTGCCAGCAGTTCCCCCGGACTGCCGAATGATAAAACCTTC.

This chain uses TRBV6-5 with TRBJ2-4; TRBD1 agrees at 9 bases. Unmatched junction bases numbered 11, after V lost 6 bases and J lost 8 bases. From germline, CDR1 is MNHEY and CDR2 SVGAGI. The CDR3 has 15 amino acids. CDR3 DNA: TGTGCCAGCAGGCGTACCTTACAGGGGGCGGACATTCAGTACTTC. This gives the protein CASRRTLQGADIQYF.

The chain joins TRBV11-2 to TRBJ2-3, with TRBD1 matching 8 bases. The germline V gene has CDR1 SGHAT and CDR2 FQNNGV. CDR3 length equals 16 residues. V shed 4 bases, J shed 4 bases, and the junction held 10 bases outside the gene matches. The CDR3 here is CASSSRQGMIADTQYF. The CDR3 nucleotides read TGTGCCAGCAGCTCGAGACAGGGGATGATAGCAGATACGCAGTATTTT. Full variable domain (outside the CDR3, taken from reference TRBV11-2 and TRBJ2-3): EAGVAQSPRYKIIEKRQSVAFWCNPISGHATLYWYQQILGQGPKLLIQFQNNGVVDDSQLPKDRFSAERLKGVDSTLKIQPAKLEDSAVYLCASSSRQGMIADTQYFGPGTRLTVL.

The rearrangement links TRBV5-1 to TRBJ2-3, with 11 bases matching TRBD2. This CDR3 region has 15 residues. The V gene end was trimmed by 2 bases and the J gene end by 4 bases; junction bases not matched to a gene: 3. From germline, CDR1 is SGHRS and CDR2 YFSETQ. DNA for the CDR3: TGCGCCAGCAGCTTAATTAGCGGGGGGGCAGATACGCAGTATTTT. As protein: CASSLISGGADTQYF. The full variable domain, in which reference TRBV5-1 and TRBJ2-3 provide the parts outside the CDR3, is KAGVTQTPRYLIKTRGQQVTLSCSPISGHRSVSWYQQTPGQGLQFLFEYFSETQRNKGNFPGRFSGRQFSNSRSEMNVSTLELGDSALYLCASSLISGGADTQYFGPGTRLTVL.

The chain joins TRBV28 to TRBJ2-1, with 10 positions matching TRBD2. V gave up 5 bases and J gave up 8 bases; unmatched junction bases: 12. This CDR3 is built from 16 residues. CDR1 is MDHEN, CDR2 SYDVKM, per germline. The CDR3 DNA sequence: TGTGCCAGCAGTACACCTCCAGCGGGGGGGCTTGATGAGCAGTTCTTC. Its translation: CASSTPPAGGLDEQFF.

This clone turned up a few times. The CDR3 DNA reads TGCGCCAGCAGCCGTGGGACAGGGGGTGACGAGCAGTACGTC. Encoded protein: CASSRGTGGDEQYV. The chain carries TRBV5-1 and TRBJ2-7, with 11 bases aligning to TRBD1. CDR1 and CDR2 from the germline V gene are SGHRS and YFSETQ. The junction had 5 bases not matched to a gene; V was cut back by 4 bases and J by 5 bases. The CDR3 covers 14 residues.

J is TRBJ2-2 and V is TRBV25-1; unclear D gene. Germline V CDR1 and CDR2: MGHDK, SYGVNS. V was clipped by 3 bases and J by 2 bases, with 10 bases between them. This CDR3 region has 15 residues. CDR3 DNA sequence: TGTGCCAGCAGTGATGGGCAGCTCAACACCGGGGAGCTGTTTTTT. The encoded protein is CASSDGQLNTGELFF.

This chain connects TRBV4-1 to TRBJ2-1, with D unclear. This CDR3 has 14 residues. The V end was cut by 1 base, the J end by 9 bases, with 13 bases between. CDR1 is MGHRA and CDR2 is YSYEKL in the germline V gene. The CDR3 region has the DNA TGCGCCAGCAGCCAAGGGCAATTTGTGGTTGAGCAGTTCTTC. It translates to CASSQGQFVVEQFF.

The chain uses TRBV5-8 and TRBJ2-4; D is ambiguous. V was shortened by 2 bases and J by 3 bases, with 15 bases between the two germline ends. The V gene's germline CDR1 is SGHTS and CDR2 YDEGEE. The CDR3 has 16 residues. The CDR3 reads CASSFARVRVKNIQYF. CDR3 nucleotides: TGTGCCAGCAGCTTTGCGCGCGTGAGAGTCAAAAACATTCAGTACTTC.

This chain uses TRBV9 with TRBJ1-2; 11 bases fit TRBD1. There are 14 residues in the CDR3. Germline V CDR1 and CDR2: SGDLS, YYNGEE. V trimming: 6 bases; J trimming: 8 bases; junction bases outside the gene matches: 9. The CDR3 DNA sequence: TGTGCCAGCACCCTCGGACAGGGGGCCGTCGGCTACACCTTC. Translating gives CASTLGQGAVGYTF.